Shown below are 6 T cell receptor beta chains from a single sample sequenced in a study of blood T cell repertoires in COVID-19. Method: immunoSEQ multiplex PCR; TCRdb's copy keeps in-frame clones and lacks some. The sample shows about 530,000 clones, 85% to 90% of them seen only once. Material: peripheral blood. The receptors originated from a woman in her fifties or sixties with COVID-19, enrolled during active disease.

This clone was counted only a few times. The V gene is TRBV7-9, the J gene TRBJ1-5; 7 bases map to TRBD1. Germline V lookup: CDR1 SEHNR, CDR2 FQNEAQ (reference sequence). The CDR3 totals 13 residues. Trimming took 5 bases from V and 6 from J; bases not matched to a gene: 4. CDR3 in DNA: TGTGCCAGCAGCCCAGGGGGAGGTCAGCCCCAGCATTTT. As protein: CASSPGGGQPQHF.

V is TRBV6-6 and J is TRBJ2-7; 12 nucleotides match TRBD1. The V and J ends lost 5 bases and 7 bases, in that order; junction bases with no gene match: 12. The germline gives CDR1 MNHNY, CDR2 SVGAGI (reference sequence). CDR3 length equals 16 residues. The DNA for the CDR3 is TGTGCCAGCAGTCCAAGCGTGGGACAGGGGGCGCTGGAGCAGTACTTC. Protein product: CASSPSVGQGALEQYF.

This sequence joins TRBV7-2 and TRBJ2-3; 8 bases are a match to TRBD1. The germline V gene encodes CDR1 SGHTA and CDR2 FQGNSA. The CDR3 length is 14 residues. The V gene end was trimmed by 5 bases and the J gene end by 3 bases; junction bases not matched to a gene: 4. The CDR3 sequence: CASSPQGATDTQYF. CDR3 nucleotide sequence: TGTGCCAGCAGCCCTCAGGGGGCGACAGATACGCAGTATTTT.

The J gene is TRBJ2-2, the V gene TRBV24-1; no clear D. The germline gives CDR1 KGHDR, CDR2 SFDVKD. V lost 7 bases and J 5 bases, leaving 10 bases between the germline ends. CDR3 length: 13 amino acids. The CDR3: CATSGLITGELFF. The CDR3 DNA reads as TGTGCCACCAGCGGGTTAATAACCGGGGAGCTGTTTTTT.

The V and J genes are TRBV5-1 and TRBJ1-2; 8 bases align to TRBD1. The CDR3 sequence is 13 residues long. V was clipped by 4 bases and J by 2 bases; unmatched bases: 1. CDR1 SGHRS and CDR2 YFSETQ come from the germline V gene. The CDR3 here is CASSPGGNYGYTF. The CDR3 DNA is TGCGCCAGCAGCCCAGGGGGCAACTATGGCTACACCTTC. Looking up the rest from reference TRBV5-1 and TRBJ1-2 gives the full variable domain: KAGVTQTPRYLIKTRGQQVTLSCSPISGHRSVSWYQQTPGQGLQFLFEYFSETQRNKGNFPGRFSGRQFSNSRSEMNVSTLELGDSALYLCASSPGGNYGYTFGSGTRLTVV.

The chain is built from TRBV6-5 and TRBJ2-7, with TRBD1 identical over 9 bases. CDR3 length equals 15 residues. Germline V CDR1 and CDR2: MNHEY, SVGAGI. The J segment lost 3 bases and the V segment lost 8 bases, leaving 11 bases of the junction unmatched. The CDR3 DNA follows: TGTGCCAGCTCGATGCGAACGGGACAGGGCTACGAGCAGTACTTC. This gives the protein CASSMRTGQGYEQYF.